Following are 5 T cell receptor beta chains from one sample sequenced in a study of T cell responses to AZD1222 COVID-19 vaccine. Generated by immunoSEQ multiplex PCR, the TCRdb table keeps only in-frame clones and is missing some. The profile shows around 140,000 clones, 93% of them singletons. The material sequenced was peripheral blood, taken on day 0 of AZD1222 vaccination. The receptors originated from an adult in good health.

This chain joins TRBV7-2 and TRBJ2-1; D not certain. CDR3 length equals 15 residues. V lost 2 bases and J lost 6, with 14 bases in between. The germline CDR1 and CDR2 sequences are SGHTA and FQGNSA. DNA for the CDR3: TGTGCCAGCAGCTTATATAGCTTGTTGGGCAATGAGCAGTTCTTC. Translating gives CASSLYSLLGNEQFF. Supplemented by reference TRBV7-2 and TRBJ2-1, the full variable domain reads GAGVSQSPSNKVTEKGKDVELRCDPISGHTALYWYRQSLGQGLEFLIYFQGNSAPDKSGLPSDRFSAERTGGSVSTLTIQRTQQEDSAVYLCASSLYSLLGNEQFFGPGTRLTVL.

A note on this clone: The junction differs from germline at one of its ends, possibly a read error. This chain connects TRBV30 to TRBJ2-1, with D maybe TRBD2 (6 bases). The CDR3 length is 15 residues. Per the germline V gene, CDR1 is GTSNPN and CDR2 is SVGIG (reference sequence). CDR3 loop: CAGRLGRFSYNEQFF. CDR3 in DNA: TGTGCCGGGAGGTTAGGCCGCTTTTCCTACAATGAGCAGTTCTTC.

This chain uses TRBV27 with TRBJ1-6, with D unclear. Per germline, CDR1 MNHEY and CDR2 SMNVEV (reference sequence). V was shortened by 7 bases and J by 0 bases, with 10 bases between the two germline ends. The CDR3 spans 15 residues. CDR3 coding DNA: TGTGCCAGCATGCGGCTAAGCTCCTATAATTCACCCCTCCACTTT. Protein product: CASMRLSSYNSPLHF.

V gene TRBV13 combines with J gene TRBJ2-7, with D unclear. The germline CDR1 and CDR2 sequences are PRHDT and FYEKMQ (reference sequence). This CDR3 has 12 residues. V lost 2 bases and J lost 5, with 7 bases in between. Here the CDR3 DNA reads TGTGCCAGCAGCTTACAAGGGCACGAGCAGTACTTC. This translates into CASSLQGHEQYF.

The genes are TRBV19 and TRBJ1-5; D possibly corresponds to TRBD1 (5 bases). The CDR3 loop spans 16 amino acids. Trimming removed 6 bases from V and 3 bases from J, with 18 bases in between. From germline, CDR1 is LNHDA and CDR2 SQIVND (reference sequence). CDR3: CASSRPIGHYNQPQHF. The CDR3 DNA is TGTGCCAGTAGCCGACCTATAGGACACTACAATCAGCCCCAGCATTTT.